This T cell receptor (beta chain) emerged from a study of metastatic and nonmetastatic thyroid tumors (dated by TCRdb to 2018 to 2021). Study-wide context: For patients with malignant and with benign thyroid disease, the researchers compared repertoires between peripheral blood samples and tumor or nodule tissue samples.

Preparation of the library involved PCR. The sequencer was an Illumina HiSeq 4000. High-throughput sequencing was used to profile the TCR beta-chain CDR3 region of every patient. In the source study's methods: Drawing on CDR3 differences between clinicopathological groups, the researchers built a classifier meant to tell apart patients with distant-metastatic papillary thyroid cancer. To measure repertoire diversity the researchers used the Shannon index, while the Morisita-Horn index served to gauge how similar the tumor and blood repertoires were. TCRdb reprocessed the public reads (quality trimming at Q25 with fastp, clone calling with MiXCR) and kept in-frame beta chains. The V and J calls come from TCRdb's annotation, not from the publication. This sample gives 50,000 to 70,000 clones in total; just over 4% of them show up just once. About a fifth of the sample belongs to the ten largest clones.

No patient had received any treatment before thyroid surgery. The study retrospectively analysed patient clinical samples collected from about 2012 to 2019 using T-cell receptor beta sequencing. On the study overall, not on this receptor specifically: In both blood and tumor samples, malignant tumors were reported to have significantly higher TCR beta diversity than benign nodules.

The CDR3, from cysteine to phenylalanine, totals 15 residues. Only the CDR3 DNA stays, 45 bases, in frame from base 1. The CDR1 and CDR2 encoded by the germline V gene (reference sequence) are LNHDA and SQIVND. At the junction V is shortened by 4 bases and J by 10 bases; bases outside the gene matches: 11. This clone was recorded a few times. The target of this receptor is not known. No base-level quality is on record; no much larger clone is a single base apart. The sequenced sample consisted of blood. The chain joins TRBV19 to TRBJ2-1, with 9 bases matching TRBD1. This TCR was sampled from a female donor with papillary thyroid cancer or a benign thyroid nodule (not recorded which). Some clones in this sample may be carry-over from other donors' samples. The CDR3 amino acid sequence is: CASSTPIQGAEEQFF. The DNA sequence is as follows: TGTGCCAGTAGTACCCCAATACAGGGGGCGGAAGAGCAGTTCTTC. The reference TRBV19 and TRBJ2-1 proteins fill in what lies around the CDR3, so the full variable domain reads DGGITQSPKYLFRKEGQNVTLSCEQNLNHDAMYWYRQDPGQGLRLIYYSQIVNDFQKGDIAEGYSVSREKKESFPLTVTSAQKNPTAFYLCASSTPIQGAEEQFFGPGTRLTVL.